These 16 T cell receptor beta chains originate from one sample sequenced in a study of cytomegalovirus exposure and HLA in healthy donors (dated by TCRdb to about 2017). Libraries were prepared through the immunoSEQ multiplex PCR assay. The multiplex PCR relied on a mix of 60 forward primers for TCR Vbeta segments and 13 reverse primers for TCR Jbeta segments. Not all clones reach the TCRdb copy of this immuneACCESS table, which keeps in-frame sequences only. Checked studies attribute under half of the gap to unresolved V genes and leave the rest unexplained. This sample has approximately 130,000 clones in its table, and about 75% of those were observed once. About 1.4% of the sample is in the top ten clones. Input material: PBMCs. Every receptor here comes from a woman in her thirties or forties in good health and CMV-seronegative.

This clone was observed a few times. The CDR3 here is CASSWGGTGNTIYF. The CDR3 DNA reads TGTGCCAGCAGCTGGGGGGGGACTGGAAACACCATATATTTT. This chain links TRBV9 with TRBJ1-3; maybe TRBD1 (5 bases). Per the germline V gene, CDR1 is SGDLS and CDR2 is YYNGEE. V lost 4 bases to trimming and J lost 2 bases, with 10 bases between them. The CDR3 runs to 14 residues.

The chain has TRBV20-1 and TRBJ1-2; D might be TRBD1 (6 bases). Germline V gives CDR1 DFQATT, CDR2 SNEGSKA (reference sequence). This CDR3 has 11 residues. V lost 1 base and J 7 bases, leaving 7 bases between the germline ends. The CDR3 sequence: CSARVGGGYTF. CDR3 in DNA: TGCAGTGCTAGAGTAGGGGGTGGCTACACCTTC.

The chain couples TRBV12-5 to TRBJ1-1, with TRBD1 matching 9 bases. Germline V CDR1 and CDR2: LGHNT, FRNRAP. The trim removed 0 bases at V and 3 bases at J, leaving 11 bases unmatched. The CDR3 is made up of 18 amino acids. The CDR3 sequence: CASGLVLTGGKLDTEAFF. CDR3 DNA sequence: TGTGCTAGTGGTTTGGTACTGACAGGGGGTAAATTGGACACTGAAGCTTTCTTT.

The chain is built from TRBV6-5 and TRBJ2-7, with D perhaps matching TRBD1 (6 bases). Trimming cost V 0 bases and J 3 bases, with 12 bases left between them. Germline V gene lookup returns CDR1 MNHEY and CDR2 SVGAGI. The length of the CDR3 is 15 residues. CDR3 nucleotide sequence: TGTGCCAGCAGTTACTCGGTCAGGGGTGTCTACGAGCAGTACTTC. As protein: CASSYSVRGVYEQYF.

This clone was picked up a small number of times. The V call is TRBV6-1, the J call TRBJ1-1; D possibly corresponds to TRBD1 (5 bases). CDR3 length: 15 amino acids. Trimming removed 0 bases from V and 3 bases from J, with 11 bases in between. Germline V gene lookup returns CDR1 MNHNS and CDR2 SASEGT. CDR3 region: CASSEAQGVYTEAFF. The DNA for the CDR3 is TGTGCCAGCAGTGAAGCGCAGGGCGTGTACACTGAAGCTTTCTTT.

The chain has TRBV10-1 and TRBJ2-5; 10 bases fit TRBD2. Germline lookup yields CDR1 WNHNN and CDR2 SYGVQD (reference sequence). CDR3 size: 17 residues. Losses at the gene ends were 3 bases for V and 1 base for J; bases not matched to a gene: 8. DNA of the CDR3: TGCGCCAGCAGTGACTCGGAAGCTAGCGGGGGCCAAGAGACCCAGTACTTC. This gives the protein CASSDSEASGGQETQYF.

The chain uses TRBV5-4 and TRBJ1-5; 9 bases agree with TRBD1. The CDR3 totals 15 residues. The germline V gene has CDR1 SGHNT and CDR2 YYREEE (reference sequence). Trimming took 2 bases from V and 5 from J; bases not matched to a gene: 5. The CDR3 DNA sequence: TGTGCCAGCAGCTTCTTCGGACAGGGGCATCAGCCCCAGCATTTT. It translates to CASSFFGQGHQPQHF.

This clone was observed a few times. The V gene is TRBV6-1, the J gene TRBJ2-5, with 8 bases fitting TRBD1. The germline CDR1 and CDR2 sequences are MNHNS and SASEGT. The V gene end was trimmed by 2 bases and the J gene end by 6 bases; junction bases not matched to a gene: 23. This CDR3 region has 20 residues. The DNA of the CDR3 is TGTGCCAGCAGTGAACCCGCGGTCAGGGGGCCCCAGGCTCGGCTGAAGACCCAGTACTTC. Residues: CASSEPAVRGPQARLKTQYF.

The chain recombines TRBV6-5 with TRBJ1-5, with D maybe TRBD1 (5 bases). V was trimmed by 6 bases and J by 7 bases, leaving 13 bases between them. Germline values: CDR1 MNHEY, CDR2 SVGAGI. This CDR3 is built from 13 residues. The CDR3 sequence: CASSQDNYQPQHF. CDR3 nucleotides: TGTGCCAGCAGCCAGGACAATTACCAGCCCCAGCATTTT.

This rearrangement joins TRBV27 to TRBJ1-2; a weak D match, TRBD1 (6 bases). V was cut by 3 bases and J by 1 base, with 9 bases left in between. This CDR3 comprises 14 residues. Germline values: CDR1 MNHEY, CDR2 SMNVEV (reference sequence). The CDR3, as DNA: TGTGCCAGCAGTTTGAAGGGGGATAACTATGGCTACACCTTC. Translation gives CASSLKGDNYGYTF.

The table lists this clone with a few counts. This sequence joins TRBV6-5 and TRBJ2-7, with TRBD2 matching 7 bases. V lost 6 bases and J lost 6; bases outside the gene matches: 5. The CDR3 contains 12 residues. Germline values: CDR1 MNHEY, CDR2 SVGAGI. CDR3 amino acids: CASSPGGTEQYF. CDR3 nucleotides: TGTGCCAGCAGCCCCGGGGGGACCGAGCAGTACTTC.

V gene TRBV7-2 combines with J gene TRBJ2-7; possibly TRBD1 for D (5 bases). The CDR3 totals 17 residues. The V gene lost 2 bases and the J gene lost 2 bases, with 19 bases spanning the gap. In germline, CDR1 is SGHTA, CDR2 FQGNSA. CDR3 residues: CASSLWNLGQGTYEQYF. Here the CDR3 DNA reads TGTGCCAGCAGCTTATGGAACCTCGGGCAGGGCACCTACGAGCAGTACTTC.

The chain joins TRBV10-1 to TRBJ1-6, with 9 bases matching TRBD1. The CDR3 extends over 14 amino acids. CDR1 is WNHNN, CDR2 SYGVQD, per germline (reference sequence). The junction had 3 bases not matched to a gene; V was cut back by 5 bases and J by 7 bases. This CDR3 is CASSKDRGNSPLHF. In DNA, the CDR3 is TGCGCCAGCAGTAAGGACAGGGGCAATTCACCCCTCCACTTT.

The chain has TRBV5-8 and TRBJ2-2, with TRBD1 matching 8 bases. V lost 2 bases to trimming and J lost 4 bases; unmatched junction nucleotides: 10. The length of the CDR3 is 17 residues. Per the germline V gene, CDR1 is SGHTS and CDR2 is YDEGEE. This CDR3 reads CASSFSRRTGSTGELFF. CDR3 bases: TGTGCCAGCAGCTTTTCGAGACGGACAGGGAGCACCGGGGAGCTGTTTTTT.

The chain joins TRBV4-1 to TRBJ1-1; 9 bases are shared with TRBD1. This CDR3 is 15 amino acids long. Per germline, CDR1 MGHRA and CDR2 YSYEKL. J lost 3 bases, V lost 3 bases, and 5 bases had no gene match. CDR3 loop: CASSHRRDRDTEAFF. The DNA of the CDR3 is TGCGCCAGCAGCCACCGCCGGGACAGGGACACTGAAGCTTTCTTT.

This clone was counted only a few times. The chain uses TRBV19 and TRBJ1-6, with D hard to call. The V end lost 1 base, the J end lost 7 bases, and 20 bases lay between the germline ends. The CDR3 is made up of 18 amino acids. Germline loops: CDR1 LNHDA, CDR2 SQIVND (reference sequence). The CDR3 region has the DNA TGTGCCAGTAGTATAGGGCGGAAGGGTAGCAGGAGGAATTCACCCCTCCACTTT. This encodes CASSIGRKGSRRNSPLHF.